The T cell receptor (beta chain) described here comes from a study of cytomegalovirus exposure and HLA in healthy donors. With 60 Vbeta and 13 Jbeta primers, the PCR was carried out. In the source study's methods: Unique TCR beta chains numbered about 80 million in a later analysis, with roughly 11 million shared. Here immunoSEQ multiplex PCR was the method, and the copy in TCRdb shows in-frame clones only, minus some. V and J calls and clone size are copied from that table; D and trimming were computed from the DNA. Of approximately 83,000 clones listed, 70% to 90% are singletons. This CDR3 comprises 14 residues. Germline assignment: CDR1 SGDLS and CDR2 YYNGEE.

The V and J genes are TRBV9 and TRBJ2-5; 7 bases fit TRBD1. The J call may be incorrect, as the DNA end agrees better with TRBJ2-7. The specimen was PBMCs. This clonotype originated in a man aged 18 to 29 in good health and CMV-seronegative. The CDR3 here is CASSGRQGSYEQYF. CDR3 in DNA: TGTGCCAGCAGCGGTAGACAGGGCTCCTACGAGCAGTACTTC.